These 4 T cell receptor beta chains came from one sample sequenced in a study of blood T cell repertoires in COVID-19. Some clones are missing from TCRdb's copy, which holds only in-frame ones; the method was immunoSEQ multiplex PCR. This table has some 700,000 clones, about nine tenths appearing once. The sequenced material came from peripheral blood. These receptors all come from a woman aged 18-29 years with acute or convalescent COVID-19.

The genes are TRBV15 and TRBJ1-1; D is unclear. Looked up from germline, CDR1 is LNHNV and CDR2 is YYDKDF (reference sequence). The CDR3 is 12 residues long. V shed 11 bases and J shed 1 base, with 11 bases lying between them. CDR3 sequence (DNA): TGTGCCGTCAGGCGGGAGAACACTGAAGCTTTCTTT. Translation gives CAVRRENTEAFF.

The rearrangement uses TRBV4-1 and TRBJ1-6; 11 bases match TRBD1. Germline CDR1 and CDR2: MGHRA and YSYEKL. Trimming took 4 bases from V and 3 from J; bases not matched to a gene: 5. The CDR3 runs to 17 residues. Here the CDR3 reads CASSPGQGAIYNSPLHF. The CDR3 DNA follows: TGCGCCAGCAGCCCCGGACAGGGGGCTATCTATAATTCACCCCTCCACTTT.

This chain joins TRBV25-1 and TRBJ1-2, with TRBD1 matching 9 bases. The CDR3 has 12 residues. V shed 8 bases and J 5 bases; nucleotides not matched to a gene: 3. The V gene's germline CDR1 is MGHDK and CDR2 SYGVNS. Here the CDR3 reads CASAGQGYGYTF. The CDR3 DNA follows: TGTGCCAGCGCAGGACAGGGGTATGGCTACACCTTC.

The chain couples TRBV5-1 to TRBJ1-1, with 7 bases fitting TRBD1. With 3 bases clipped from V and 5 bases from J, the junction kept 4 bases outside the gene matches. The CDR3 has 13 residues. Germline V gene lookup returns CDR1 SGHRS and CDR2 YFSETQ. CDR3 sequence (DNA): TGCGCCAGCAGCTACCAACAGGGGACTGAAGCTTTCTTT. Amino acids: CASSYQQGTEAFF.